Listed below are T cell receptor beta chains from one sample, sequenced in a study of T cell responses to AZD1222 COVID-19 vaccine. Produced via immunoSEQ multiplex PCR; TCRdb's table is partial and in-frame only. Seen here are under 150,000 clones, about 88% observed once, and the top ten hold about 17%. This specimen was peripheral blood, taken on day 0 of MenACWY control vaccination. These receptors all come from an adult in good health. Each CDR3 is given with its conserved first and last residue. Fields, in order: J gene, clone size, D gene, V gene, CDR3 DNA, CDR3 protein. D genes are given only for firm matches. The size entry is marked missing in some rows and otherwise reads once, few, many or a size class.

>TRBJ2-7|-|TRBD1|TRBV3-1/TRBV3-2
TGTGCCAGCAGCCAAGCCCCCGGGACAGGGGGCTACGAGCAGTACTTC
CASSQAPGTGGYEQYF
>TRBJ2-1|-|TRBD2|TRBV29-1
TGCAGCGTTACCAGCGGGAAGTCCTACAATGAGCAGTTCTTC
CSVTSGKSYNEQFF
>TRBJ1-3|-|-|TRBV18
TGTGCCAGCTCACCATGGGAAGGGGCTGGAAACACCATATATTTT
CASSPWEGAGNTIYF
>TRBJ2-3|once|TRBD2|TRBV4-2
TGTGCCAGCAGCCAACGGGGCGAGCGGGAGTCAGATACGCAGTATTTT
CASSQRGERESDTQYF
>TRBJ2-7|-|-|TRBV6-5
TGTGCCAGCAGTAGCCCCCCAAGCCACGAGCAGTACTTC
CASSSPPSHEQYF
>TRBJ1-4|-|-|TRBV29-1
TGCAGCGCCCGGGTTGGGGGGTCTAATGAAAAACTGTTTTTT
CSARVGGSNEKLFF
>TRBJ2-1|-|-|TRBV2
TGTGCCAGCAGGCAGGCGGGGAATGAGCAGTTCTTC
CASRQAGNEQFF
>TRBJ2-7|-|-|TRBV5-6
TGTGCCAGCAGCTTGGCTGGGTCGGGGCCCCTCTACGAGCAGTACTTC
CASSLAGSGPLYEQYF
>TRBJ1-1|once|-|TRBV3-1/TRBV3-2
TGTGCCAGCAGCCAATACTACGGACAGAACACTGAAGCTTTCTTT
CASSQYYGQNTEAFF
>TRBJ1-5|-|-|TRBV6-2/TRBV6-3
TGTGCCAGCAGTTTACTCAATCAGCCCCAGCATTTT
CASSLLNQPQHF
>TRBJ2-7|-|TRBD1|TRBV6-2/TRBV6-3
TGTGCCAGCAGCCCTGACAGGGGTGGCCCCTACGAGCAGTACTTC
CASSPDRGGPYEQYF
>TRBJ1-6|-|TRBD1|TRBV5-1
TGCGCCAGCAGCCACGCAGGGGGGAATTCACCCCTCCACTTT
CASSHAGGNSPLHF
>TRBJ2-6|-|-|TRBV5-1
TGCGCCAGCGGCCCCTCGGGGGCGGCGGGAGCCGGGGCCAACGTCCTGACTTTC
CASGPSGAAGAGANVLTF